This TCR beta chain was observed in a study of CD8 T cells in ankylosing spondylitis (dated by TCRdb to the late 2010s). Study-wide context: To find TCR variants linked to disease, the study profiled T cell receptor beta repertoires in ankylosing spondylitis patients and healthy donors. In total, the full study cohort was made up of 110 or so healthy donors and 25 ankylosing spondylitis patients. Peripheral blood was sampled, and synovial fluid was also collected from ankylosing spondylitis patients. Overall study results and their limits: A TCR beta motif of about eight highly homologous amino acid variants appeared characteristic of blood from ankylosing spondylitis patients. A CD8+ phenotype was shown by the disease-linked clones, which were found at relatively low frequencies in peripheral blood. Some of the motif variants had been reported before in the synovial fluid and blood of reactive arthritis patients, a finding that suggests common disease-initiation mechanisms. The disease-linked clones were reported to be significantly enriched in matched synovial fluid samples from ankylosing spondylitis patients.

Comment on this clonotype: No cognate antigen has been identified for it. Base qualities are not recorded, but no much larger clone differs from it by a single base.

This sample was sequenced with an Illumina MiSeq. Quantitative 5'-RACE with molecular barcodes was used to prepare TCR beta libraries. In the source study's methods: To identify disease-linked TCR variants, a new computational method was used, one built on a probabilistic model of VDJ rearrangement. TCRdb itself trimmed the public reads at Q25 with fastp, ran MiXCR and retained productive beta chains. Entries that share a CDR3 protein sequence are merged under the most common genes and DNA. These V and J calls rely on TCRdb rather than the paper's analysis. The sample profile shows about 27,000 distinct CDR3 sequences; over 7% of them were found once. Approximately 31% of the sample is in the top ten clones. The sequence was obtained from a male donor with ankylosing spondylitis or in good health (not recorded which). Specimen: blood.

The nucleotides are TGTGCCACCAGTGATTTGCGGACTAGCGAGCAGTTCTTC. Its product reads: CATSDLRTSEQFF. This chain joins TRBV24-1 to TRBJ2-1; the central 8 bases match TRBD2. Including the terminal cysteine and phenylalanine, the CDR3 comprises 13 residues. The read is trimmed to its CDR3 DNA, 39 bases read in frame from base 1. The germline V end is reduced by 0 bases and the J end by 10 bases; junction bases left unmatched: 1. From a lookup of the germline V gene, CDR1 and CDR2 are KGHDR and SFDVKD.